The entry below describes one T cell receptor beta chain. CDR1 SGHTA and CDR2 FQGNSA come from the germline V gene. The CDR3 totals 15 residues. V was shortened by 1 base and J by 9 bases, with 16 bases between the two germline ends. These data originate in a study of blood T cell repertoires in COVID-19. Study background: Samples representing acute and convalescent COVID-19 were sourced from the United States, Italy and Spain. Sources were T cells, B-cell-depleted T cells, or PBMCs; the material itself was cDNA or gDNA.

Followed longitudinally, the Seattle patients had been enrolled during active infection. Original data processing: Nucleated cell counts were estimated from reference gene primer amplification. Data came from immunoSEQ multiplex PCR; TCRdb stores just in-frame clones and leaves some out. D and trimming come from the DNA, and the V and J calls and clone size come from that table. The data contain 150,000 to 200,000 clones, almost 85% of them singletons. Sequencing was done on a sample of peripheral blood. This TCR was sampled from a woman older than 75 with COVID-19, enrolled during active disease. The V gene is TRBV7-2, the J gene TRBJ2-1, with D maybe TRBD1 (6 bases). The CDR3 DNA sequence: TGTGCCAGCAGCTTAGGGGTTCAGGGGTTCACTGAGCAGTTCTTC. Translating it yields CASSLGVQGFTEQFF.